The source of this T cell receptor (beta chain) is a study of T cell responses to AZD1222 COVID-19 vaccine. Looking at the study overall: Timing groups of about 4 and about 12 weeks for second doses were pooled. Study observations and caveats: Reportedly, nearly half the spike-specific TCRs target unmutated variant regions. There were vaccine-associated CD4 TCRs across spike, dominant at 160-218 and 743-854. The study identified only five to seven AZD1222 recipients as seropositive at baseline.

Trimming cost V 0 bases and J 2 bases, with 7 bases left between them. CDR1 and CDR2 from the germline V gene are SEHNR and FQNEAQ (reference sequence). The CDR3 totals 14 residues. Assay used: immunoSEQ multiplex PCR; TCRdb lists only in-frame clones, some missing. The table lists over 100,000 clones, roughly 92% of them singletons. Concerning this clone: Its specificity is not known.

Sequences were derived from peripheral blood, sampled on day 0 of AZD1222 vaccination. The TCR originated in an adult in good health. The chain employs TRBV7-9 and TRBJ1-1; D gene uncertain. The CDR3 DNA is TGTGCCAGCAGCTTAGCGGGGAGAAACACTGAAGCTTTCTTT. Translated: CASSLAGRNTEAFF.